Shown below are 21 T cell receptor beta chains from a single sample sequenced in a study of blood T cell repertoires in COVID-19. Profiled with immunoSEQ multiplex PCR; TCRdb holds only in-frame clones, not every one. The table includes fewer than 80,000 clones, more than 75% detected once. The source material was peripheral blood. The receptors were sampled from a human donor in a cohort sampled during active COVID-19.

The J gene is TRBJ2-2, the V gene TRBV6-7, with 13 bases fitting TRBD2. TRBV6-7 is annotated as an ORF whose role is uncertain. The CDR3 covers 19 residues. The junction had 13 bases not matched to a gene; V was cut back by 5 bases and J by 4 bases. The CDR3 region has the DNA TGTGCCAGCAGTGATTTCCCGACTAGCGGGGGGTCGTGCACCGGGGAGCTGTTTTTT. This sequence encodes CASSDFPTSGGSCTGELFF.

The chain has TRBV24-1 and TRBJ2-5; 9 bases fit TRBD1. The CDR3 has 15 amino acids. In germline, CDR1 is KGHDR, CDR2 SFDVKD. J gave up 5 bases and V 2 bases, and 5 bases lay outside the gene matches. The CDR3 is CATSDSGTGWETQYF. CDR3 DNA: TGTGCCACCAGTGATTCCGGGACAGGGTGGGAGACCCAGTACTTC.

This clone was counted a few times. The CDR3 loop reads CASSLALPGSYGYTF. As DNA, the CDR3 is TGTGCCAGCAGCTTAGCGCTGCCGGGTAGCTATGGCTACACCTTC. V is TRBV7-2 and J is TRBJ1-2; D gene unclear. Germline assignment: CDR1 SGHTA and CDR2 FQGNSA. V lost 0 bases and J lost 4, with 12 bases in between. CDR3 length: 15 residues.

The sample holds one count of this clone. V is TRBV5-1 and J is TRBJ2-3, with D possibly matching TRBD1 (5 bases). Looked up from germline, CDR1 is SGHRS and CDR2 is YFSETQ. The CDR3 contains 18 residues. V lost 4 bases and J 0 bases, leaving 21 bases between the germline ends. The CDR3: CASSLGARTITSTDTQYF. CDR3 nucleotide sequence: TGCGCCAGCAGCCTGGGCGCTCGGACAATAACTAGCACAGATACGCAGTATTTT.

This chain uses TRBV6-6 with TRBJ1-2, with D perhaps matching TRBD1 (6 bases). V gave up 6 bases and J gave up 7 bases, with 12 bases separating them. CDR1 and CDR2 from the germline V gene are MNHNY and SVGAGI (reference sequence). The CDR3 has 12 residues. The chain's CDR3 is CASSSGVFGYTF. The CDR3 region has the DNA TGTGCCAGCAGCTCAGGGGTTTTTGGCTACACCTTC.

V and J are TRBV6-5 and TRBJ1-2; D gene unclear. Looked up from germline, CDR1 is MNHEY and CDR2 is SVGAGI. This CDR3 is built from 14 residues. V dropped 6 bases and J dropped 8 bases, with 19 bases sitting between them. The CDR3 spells CASRPPLDDSGYTF. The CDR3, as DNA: TGTGCCAGCAGGCCTCCGCTCGATGACTCGGGCTACACCTTC.

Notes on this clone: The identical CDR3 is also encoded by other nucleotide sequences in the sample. The CDR3 DNA is TGTGCCAGCAGACCGGGACTAGCGGGACCTCAAGAGACCCAGTACTTC. Protein sequence: CASRPGLAGPQETQYF. The chain employs TRBV2 and TRBJ2-5, with 13 positions matching TRBD2. The CDR3 has 16 amino acids. Germline lookup yields CDR1 SNHLY and CDR2 FYNNEI. Unmatched junction bases numbered 6, after V lost 6 bases and J lost 2 bases.

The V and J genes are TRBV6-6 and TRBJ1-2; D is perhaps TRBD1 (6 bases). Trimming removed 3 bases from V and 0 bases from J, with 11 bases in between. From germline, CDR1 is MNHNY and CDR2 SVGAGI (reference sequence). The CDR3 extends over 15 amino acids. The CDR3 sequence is CASSYTDRSNYGYTF. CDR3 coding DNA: TGTGCCAGCAGTTATACCGACAGGTCTAACTATGGCTACACCTTC.

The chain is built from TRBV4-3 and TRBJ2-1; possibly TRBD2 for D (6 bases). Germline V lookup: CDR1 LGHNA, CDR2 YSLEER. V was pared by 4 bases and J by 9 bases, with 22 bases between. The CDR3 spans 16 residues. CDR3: CASSPVGSAQAGEQFF. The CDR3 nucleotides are TGCGCCAGCAGCCCCGTCGGGAGCGCCCAGGCAGGTGAGCAGTTCTTC.

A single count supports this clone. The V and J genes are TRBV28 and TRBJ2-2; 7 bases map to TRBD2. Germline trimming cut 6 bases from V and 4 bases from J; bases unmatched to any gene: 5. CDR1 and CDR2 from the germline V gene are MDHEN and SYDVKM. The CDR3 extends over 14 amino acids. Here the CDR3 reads CASRGAGVTGELFF. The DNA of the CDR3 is TGTGCCAGCAGAGGCGCGGGGGTCACCGGGGAGCTGTTTTTT. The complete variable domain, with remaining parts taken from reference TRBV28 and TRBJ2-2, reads DVKVTQSSRYLVKRTGEKVFLECVQDMDHENMFWYRQDPGLGLRLIYFSYDVKMKEKGDIPEGYSVSREKKERFSLILESASTNQTSMYLCASRGAGVTGELFFGEGSRLTVL.

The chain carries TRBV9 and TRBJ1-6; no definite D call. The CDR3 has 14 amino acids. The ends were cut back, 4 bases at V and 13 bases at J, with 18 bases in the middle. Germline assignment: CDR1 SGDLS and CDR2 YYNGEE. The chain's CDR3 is CASSNLDSAVPLHF. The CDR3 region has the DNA TGTGCCAGCAGCAACCTCGATAGTGCCGTCCCCCTCCACTTT.

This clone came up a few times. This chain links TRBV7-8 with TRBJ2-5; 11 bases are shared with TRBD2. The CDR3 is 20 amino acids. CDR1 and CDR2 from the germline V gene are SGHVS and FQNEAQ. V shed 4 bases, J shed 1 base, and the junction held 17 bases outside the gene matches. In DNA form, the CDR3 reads TGTGCCAGCAGCTCAAGAGGAAGGTGGGCTAGCGGGGGGTTCCAAGAGACCCAGTACTTC. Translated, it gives CASSSRGRWASGGFQETQYF.

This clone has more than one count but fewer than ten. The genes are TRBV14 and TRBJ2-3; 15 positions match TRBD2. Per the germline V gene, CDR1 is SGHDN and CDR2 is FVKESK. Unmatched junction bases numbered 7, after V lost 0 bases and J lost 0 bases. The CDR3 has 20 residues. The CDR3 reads CASSQDWTSGGDSSTDTQYF. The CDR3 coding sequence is TGTGCCAGCAGCCAAGACTGGACTAGCGGGGGGGATTCGAGCACAGATACGCAGTATTTT.

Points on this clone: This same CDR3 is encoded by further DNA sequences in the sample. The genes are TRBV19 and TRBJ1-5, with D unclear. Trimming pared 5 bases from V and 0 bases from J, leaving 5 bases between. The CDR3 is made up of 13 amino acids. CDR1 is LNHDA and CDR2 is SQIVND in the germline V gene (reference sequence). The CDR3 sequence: CASSSHSNQPQHF. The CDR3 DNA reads TGTGCCAGTAGTTCACATAGCAATCAGCCCCAGCATTTT.

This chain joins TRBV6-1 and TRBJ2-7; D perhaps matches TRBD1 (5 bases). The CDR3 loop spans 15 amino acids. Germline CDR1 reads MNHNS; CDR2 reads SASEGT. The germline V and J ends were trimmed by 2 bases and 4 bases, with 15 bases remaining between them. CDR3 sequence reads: CASSESVRELYEQYF. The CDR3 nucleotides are TGTGCCAGCAGTGAAAGTGTCAGGGAACTTTACGAGCAGTACTTC.

Here the CDR3 DNA reads TGTGCCAGCAGTTTGCCAGGCACAGATACGCAGTATTTT. Translation gives CASSLPGTDTQYF. The chain joins TRBV6-5 to TRBJ2-3; D call uncertain. The germline V gene encodes CDR1 MNHEY and CDR2 SVGAGI. CDR3 length: 13 residues. V was cut by 4 bases and J by 1 base, with 6 bases left in between.

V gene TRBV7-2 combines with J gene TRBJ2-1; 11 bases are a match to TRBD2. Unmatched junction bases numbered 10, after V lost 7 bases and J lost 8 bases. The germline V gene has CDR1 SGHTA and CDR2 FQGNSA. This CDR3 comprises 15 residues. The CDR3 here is CASILSGGASDEQFF. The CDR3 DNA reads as TGTGCCAGCATCCTTAGCGGGGGGGCTTCCGATGAGCAGTTCTTC.

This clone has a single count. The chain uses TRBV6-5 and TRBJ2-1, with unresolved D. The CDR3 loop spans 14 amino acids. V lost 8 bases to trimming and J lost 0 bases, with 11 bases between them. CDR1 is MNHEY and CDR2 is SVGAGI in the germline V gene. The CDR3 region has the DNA TGTGCCAGCTCGGGTAGGTCCTCCTACAATGAGCAGTTCTTC. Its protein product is CASSGRSSYNEQFF.

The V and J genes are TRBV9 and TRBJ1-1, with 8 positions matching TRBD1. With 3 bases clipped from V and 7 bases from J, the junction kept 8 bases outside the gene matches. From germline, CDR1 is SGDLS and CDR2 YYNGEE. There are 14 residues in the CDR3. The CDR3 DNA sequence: TGTGCCAGCAGCGACACAGGGGGATCCCGTGAAGCTTTCTTT. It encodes CASSDTGGSREAFF.

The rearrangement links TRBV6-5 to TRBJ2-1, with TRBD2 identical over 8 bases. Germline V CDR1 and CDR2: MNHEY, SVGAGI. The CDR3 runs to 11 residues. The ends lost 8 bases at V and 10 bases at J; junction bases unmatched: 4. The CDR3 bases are TGTGCCAGCGGCGGGGGGCGGGAGCAGTTCTTC. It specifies CASGGGREQFF.

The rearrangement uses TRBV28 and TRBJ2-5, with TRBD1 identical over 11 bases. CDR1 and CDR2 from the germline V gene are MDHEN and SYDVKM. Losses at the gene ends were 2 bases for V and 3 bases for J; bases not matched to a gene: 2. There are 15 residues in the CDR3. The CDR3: CASSLPGQGEETQYF. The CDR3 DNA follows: TGTGCCAGCAGTTTACCGGGACAGGGGGAAGAGACCCAGTACTTC.